This T cell receptor (beta chain) appears in the sequencing data of a study of shared clonotypes between healthy human individuals. Study-wide context: The study used three CD4 naive, three CD4 memory, two CD8 naive and one CD8 memory plate per donor. Study observations and caveats: About 5% of naive CD4 clonotypes were shared across four donors.

Participating donors were healthy, HIV-negative adults free of recent acute infections or vaccinations. This clone was counted only a few times. Its antigen is still unknown. CDR1 is MNHEY and CDR2 is SVGAGI in the germline V gene. The CDR3 length is 14 residues. Trimming left V 2 bases short and J 2 bases short, with 8 bases between. The data were produced by immunoSEQ multiplex PCR, yet TCRdb's version contains in-frame clones alone and is incomplete. The sample comprises around 120,000 clones, around 64% of which are singletons, and 24% rests with the top ten. The sample consisted of memory CD8+ T cells sorted from blood. Subset described: CD45RO+ cells pooled with CCR7-negative TemRA cells. The gene calls are TRBV6-5 and TRBJ2-3; D could derive from TRBD1 or TRBD2 (5 bases each). The source of this sequence is a woman in her thirties in good health. CDR3 region: CASSYGGYTDTQYF. In nucleotides, the CDR3 is TGTGCCAGCAGTTACGGGGGTTACACAGATACGCAGTATTTT.